These T cell receptor beta chains were read from a single sample in a study of shared clonotypes between healthy human individuals. The protocol was immunoSEQ multiplex PCR, while the TCRdb copy is restricted to in-frame clones and leaves out a portion. In the table there are millions of clones, roughly 95% of which are singletons. Sample: naive CD4+ T cells sorted from blood. These receptors all come from a man aged 18 to 30 in good health. The CDR3 runs from the conserved cysteine through the conserved F or W. The order of the fields is J gene, V gene, D gene, clone size, CDR3 protein, CDR3 DNA. D genes are given only for firm matches. Size tells how often a clone was seen (once, few, many) or the class of an expanded clone, and some rows leave it out.

TRBJ2-1 TRBV4-3 TRBD2 - CASSQASGSLNEQFF TGCGCCAGCAGCCAAGCTAGCGGGAGTCTAAATGAGCAGTTCTTC
TRBJ2-2 TRBV7-2 - - CASSLALALVSGELFF TGTGCCAGCAGCTTAGCTCTAGCGTTGGTTTCCGGGGAGCTGTTTTTT
TRBJ2-7 TRBV19 - - CASSISGVGAAYEQYF TGTGCCAGTAGTATATCAGGTGTAGGGGCGGCCTACGAGCAGTACTTC
TRBJ2-5 TRBV6-1 TRBD2 - CASSEISGSGSPRETQYF TGTGCCAGCAGTGAAATTTCCGGGAGCGGGAGTCCTCGAGAGACCCAGTACTTC
TRBJ1-2 TRBV5-1 - - CASSENGDYGYTF TGCGCCAGCAGCGAAAATGGCGACTATGGCTACACCTTC
TRBJ2-5 TRBV7-9 - - CASSLRPRWAEGFQETQYF TGTGCCAGCAGCTTACGCCCCCGATGGGCCGAGGGGTTCCAAGAGACCCAGTACTTC
TRBJ1-4 TRBV28 - - CASGSPGTNEKLFF TGTGCCAGCGGGTCTCCCGGGACTAATGAAAAACTGTTTTTT
TRBJ1-3 TRBV30 - - CAWDHPGELGNTIYF TGTGCCTGGGACCATCCCGGGGAGCTGGGAAACACCATATATTTT
TRBJ1-5 TRBV7-9 TRBD1 - CASSSTGTDLQPQHF TGTGCCAGCAGCTCTACGGGGACAGATCTTCAGCCCCAGCATTTT
TRBJ1-5 TRBV18 - - CASSLHENQPQHF TGTGCCAGCTCCCTTCACGAGAATCAGCCCCAGCATTTT
TRBJ2-1 TRBV30 TRBD2 - CAWSPVTSGYNEQFF TGTGCCTGGAGTCCGGTGACTAGCGGATACAATGAGCAGTTCTTC
TRBJ2-7 TRBV10-1 - - CASSKVREQYF TGCGCCAGCAGTAAAGTGAGGGAGCAGTACTTC
TRBJ1-5 TRBV5-8 - once CASSQRTPSNQPQHF TGTGCCAGCAGCCAACGGACACCTAGCAATCAGCCCCAGCATTTT
TRBJ1-6 TRBV11-2 - once CASSLDSPGGRSPLHF TGTGCCAGCAGCTTAGATTCCCCCGGGGGACGATCACCCCTCCACTTT
TRBJ1-2 TRBV7-7 - - CASSLATVLHTF TGTGCTAGCAGCTTAGCAACCGTTCTACACACCTTC
TRBJ1-1 TRBV6-6 - - CASSRRENTEAFF TGTGCCAGCAGCCGCAGGGAGAACACTGAAGCTTTCTTT
TRBJ2-7 TRBV6-6 - once CASRVSYEQYF TGTGCCAGCCGGGTTTCCTACGAGCAGTACTTC
TRBJ2-2 TRBV2 TRBD1 - CASSRQGAAGELFF TGTGCCAGCAGCCGACAGGGGGCGGCCGGGGAGCTGTTTTTT
TRBJ1-4 TRBV30 - - CAWSAKGASGKLFF TGTGCCTGGAGCGCTAAAGGGGCTAGCGGAAAACTGTTTTTT
TRBJ2-7 TRBV6-5 TRBD1 once CASKTGGNSYEQYF TGTGCCAGCAAGACAGGGGGGAACTCCTACGAGCAGTACTTC